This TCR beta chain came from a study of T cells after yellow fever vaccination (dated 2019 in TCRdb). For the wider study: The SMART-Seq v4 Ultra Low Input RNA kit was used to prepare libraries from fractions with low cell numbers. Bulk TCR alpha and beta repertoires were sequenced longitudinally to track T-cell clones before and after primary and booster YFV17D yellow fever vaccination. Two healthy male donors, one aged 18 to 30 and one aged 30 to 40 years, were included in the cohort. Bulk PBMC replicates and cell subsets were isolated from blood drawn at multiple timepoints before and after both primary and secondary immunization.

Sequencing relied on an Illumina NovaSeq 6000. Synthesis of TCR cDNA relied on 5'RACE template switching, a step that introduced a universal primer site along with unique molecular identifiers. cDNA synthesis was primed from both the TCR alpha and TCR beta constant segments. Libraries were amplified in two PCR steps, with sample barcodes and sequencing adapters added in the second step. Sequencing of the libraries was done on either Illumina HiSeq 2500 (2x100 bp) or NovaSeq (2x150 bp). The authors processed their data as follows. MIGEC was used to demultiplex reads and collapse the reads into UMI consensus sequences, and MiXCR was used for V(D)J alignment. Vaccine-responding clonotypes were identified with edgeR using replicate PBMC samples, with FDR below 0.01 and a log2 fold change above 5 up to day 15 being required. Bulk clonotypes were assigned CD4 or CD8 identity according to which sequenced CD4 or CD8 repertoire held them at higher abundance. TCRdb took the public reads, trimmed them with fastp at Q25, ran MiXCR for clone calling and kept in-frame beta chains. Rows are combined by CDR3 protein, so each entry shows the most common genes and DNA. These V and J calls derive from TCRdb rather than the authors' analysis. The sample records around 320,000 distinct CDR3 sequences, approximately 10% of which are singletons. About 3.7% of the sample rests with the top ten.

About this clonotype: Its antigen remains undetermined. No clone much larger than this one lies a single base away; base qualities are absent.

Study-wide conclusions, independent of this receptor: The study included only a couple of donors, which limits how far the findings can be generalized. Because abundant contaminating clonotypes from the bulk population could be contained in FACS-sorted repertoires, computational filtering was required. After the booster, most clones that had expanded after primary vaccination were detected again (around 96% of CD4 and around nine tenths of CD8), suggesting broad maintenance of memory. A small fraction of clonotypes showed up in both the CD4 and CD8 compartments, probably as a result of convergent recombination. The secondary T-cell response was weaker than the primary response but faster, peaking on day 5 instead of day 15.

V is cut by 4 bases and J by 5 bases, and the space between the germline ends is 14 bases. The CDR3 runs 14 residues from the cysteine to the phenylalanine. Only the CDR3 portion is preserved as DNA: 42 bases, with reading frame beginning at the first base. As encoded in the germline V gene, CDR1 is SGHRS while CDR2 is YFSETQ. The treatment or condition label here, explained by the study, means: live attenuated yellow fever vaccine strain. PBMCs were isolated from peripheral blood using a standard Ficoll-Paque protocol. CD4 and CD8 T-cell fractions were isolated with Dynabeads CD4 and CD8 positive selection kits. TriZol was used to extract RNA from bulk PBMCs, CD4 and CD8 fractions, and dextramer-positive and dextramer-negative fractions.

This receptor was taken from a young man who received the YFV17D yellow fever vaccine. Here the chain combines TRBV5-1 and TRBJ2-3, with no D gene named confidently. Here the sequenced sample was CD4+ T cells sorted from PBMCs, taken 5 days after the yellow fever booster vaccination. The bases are TGCGCCAGCAGCCCCATCACGGACCAAGATACGCAGTATTTT. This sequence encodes CASSPITDQDTQYF.